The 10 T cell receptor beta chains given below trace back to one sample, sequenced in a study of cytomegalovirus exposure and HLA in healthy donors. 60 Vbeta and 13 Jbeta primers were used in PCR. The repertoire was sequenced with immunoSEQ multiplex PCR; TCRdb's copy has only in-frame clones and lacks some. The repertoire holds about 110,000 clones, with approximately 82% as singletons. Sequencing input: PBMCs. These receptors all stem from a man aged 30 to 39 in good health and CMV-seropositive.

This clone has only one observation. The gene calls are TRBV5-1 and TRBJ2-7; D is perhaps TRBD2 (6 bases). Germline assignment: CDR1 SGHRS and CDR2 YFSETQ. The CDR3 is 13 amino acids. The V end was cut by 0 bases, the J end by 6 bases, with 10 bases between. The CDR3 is CASSLVPGGEQYF. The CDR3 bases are TGCGCCAGCAGCTTGGTTCCCGGGGGCGAGCAGTACTTC.

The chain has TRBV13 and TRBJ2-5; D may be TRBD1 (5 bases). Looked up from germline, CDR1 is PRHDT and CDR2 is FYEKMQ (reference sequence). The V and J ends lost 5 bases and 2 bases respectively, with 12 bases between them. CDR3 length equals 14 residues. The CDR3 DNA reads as TGTGCCAGCAGCATACGACAGAAACAAGAGACCCAGTACTTC. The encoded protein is CASSIRQKQETQYF.

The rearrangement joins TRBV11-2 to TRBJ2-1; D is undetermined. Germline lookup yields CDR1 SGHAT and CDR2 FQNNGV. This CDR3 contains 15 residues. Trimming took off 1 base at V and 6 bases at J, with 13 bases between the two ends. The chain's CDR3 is CASSLGSPGANEQFF. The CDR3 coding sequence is TGTGCCAGCAGCTTAGGGTCCCCCGGTGCCAATGAGCAGTTCTTC.

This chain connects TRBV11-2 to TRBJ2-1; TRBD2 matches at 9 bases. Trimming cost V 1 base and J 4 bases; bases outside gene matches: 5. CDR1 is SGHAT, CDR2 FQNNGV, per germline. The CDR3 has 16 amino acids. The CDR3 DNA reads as TGTGCCAGCAGCTTAGCTCAAACTAGCGGGTACAATGAGCAGTTCTTC. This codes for CASSLAQTSGYNEQFF. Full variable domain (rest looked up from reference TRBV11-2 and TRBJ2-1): EAGVAQSPRYKIIEKRQSVAFWCNPISGHATLYWYQQILGQGPKLLIQFQNNGVVDDSQLPKDRFSAERLKGVDSTLKIQPAKLEDSAVYLCASSLAQTSGYNEQFFGPGTRLTVL.

DNA of the CDR3: TGCGCCAGCAGCCAAGATAAGCGGGGGGACACAGATACGCAGTATTTT. It codes for CASSQDKRGDTDTQYF. The genes are TRBV4-1 and TRBJ2-3; 9 nucleotides align to TRBD2. The V gene's germline CDR1 is MGHRA and CDR2 YSYEKL. Trimming took 0 bases from V and 2 from J; bases not matched to a gene: 3. This CDR3 spans 16 amino acids.

The CDR3 nucleotides are TGTGCCAGCAGTTTCTTGCCGGGACAAAACACAGATACGCAGTATTTT. Amino acids: CASSFLPGQNTDTQYF. This rearrangement joins TRBV28 to TRBJ2-3; TRBD1 might be the D (6 bases). V was trimmed by 3 bases and J by 2 bases, leaving 15 bases between them. Germline-derived CDR1 and CDR2 are MDHEN and SYDVKM. The CDR3 loop spans 16 amino acids.

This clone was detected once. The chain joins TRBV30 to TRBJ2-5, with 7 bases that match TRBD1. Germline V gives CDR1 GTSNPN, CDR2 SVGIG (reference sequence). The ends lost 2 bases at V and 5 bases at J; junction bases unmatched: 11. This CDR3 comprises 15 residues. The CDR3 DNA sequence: TGTGCCTGGAGTAGGGGGCTCGGAGCCGGGGAGACCCAGTACTTC. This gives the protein CAWSRGLGAGETQYF.

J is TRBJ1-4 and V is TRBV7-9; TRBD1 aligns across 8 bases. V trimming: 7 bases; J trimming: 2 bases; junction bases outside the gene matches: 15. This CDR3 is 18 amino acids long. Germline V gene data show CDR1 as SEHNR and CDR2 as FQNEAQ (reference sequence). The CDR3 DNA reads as TGTGCCAGCACCCCGACGCCAGGGGGCGGGTCCACTAATGAAAAACTGTTTTTT. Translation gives CASTPTPGGGSTNEKLFF.

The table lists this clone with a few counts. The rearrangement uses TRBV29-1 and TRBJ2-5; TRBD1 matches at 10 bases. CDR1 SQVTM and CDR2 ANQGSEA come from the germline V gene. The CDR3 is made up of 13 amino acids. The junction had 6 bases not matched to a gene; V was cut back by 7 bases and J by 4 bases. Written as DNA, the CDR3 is TGCAGCGCCCGACAGGGGGCTTCAGAGACCCAGTACTTC. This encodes CSARQGASETQYF.

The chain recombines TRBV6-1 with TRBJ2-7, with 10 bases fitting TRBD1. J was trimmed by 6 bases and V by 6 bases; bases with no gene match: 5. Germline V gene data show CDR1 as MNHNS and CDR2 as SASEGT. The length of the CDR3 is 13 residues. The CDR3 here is CASSRGQGFEQYF. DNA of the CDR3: TGTGCCAGCAGCCGGGGACAGGGGTTCGAGCAGTACTTC.